Listed here are 5 T cell receptor beta chains from one sample, sequenced in a study of identical twins. A single record per CDR3 protein comes from TCRdb applying MiXCR to the 5' RACE reads. This sample has fewer than 650,000 distinct CDR3 sequences, with just over 7% found just once. These data also featured in a second study, about yellow fever vaccine responses in identical twins.

Material: PBMCs. These receptors were obtained from a woman under 30 in good health.

This CDR3 reads CASTRTPYTYEQYF. The CDR3 DNA is TGTGCCAGCACCAGGACTCCTTACACCTACGAGCAGTACTTC. The chain is built from TRBV6-1 and TRBJ2-7, with TRBD2 as a possible D gene (5 bases). This CDR3 region has 14 residues. The ends were cut back, 7 bases at V and 2 bases at J, with 15 bases in the middle. Germline CDR1 and CDR2: MNHNS and SASEGT.

This clonotype was recorded at least ten times. The chain is built from TRBV12-3 or TRBV12-4 and TRBJ1-1; no firm D call. The CDR3 loop spans 14 amino acids. Deletions cut 0 bases from V and 0 bases from J, with 5 bases between. The CDR3 spells CASSLAPMNTEAFF. The CDR3 DNA sequence: TGTGCCAGCAGTTTAGCGCCGATGAACACTGAAGCTTTCTTT.

This clonotype was detected a few times. The chain uses TRBV13 and TRBJ2-7, with D perhaps being TRBD1 or TRBD2 (5 bases each). V was clipped by 4 bases and J by 4 bases, with 20 bases between them. Germline CDR1 is PRHDT and CDR2 is FYEKMQ (reference sequence). The CDR3 runs to 16 residues. CDR3 sequence: CASSSTRWDGGYEQYF. In DNA form, the CDR3 reads TGTGCCAGCAGCTCCACGCGGTGGGATGGGGGTTACGAGCAGTACTTC.

The chain joins TRBV29-1 to TRBJ2-4; no clear D. V was shortened by 4 bases and J by 4 bases, with 11 bases between the two germline ends. From germline, CDR1 is SQVTM and CDR2 ANQGSEA. The CDR3 is 13 amino acids. The CDR3 sequence is CSVVSQEKNIQYF. CDR3 coding DNA: TGCAGCGTTGTCTCCCAGGAAAAAAACATTCAGTACTTC.

This clonotype was recorded once. The chain is built from TRBV14 and TRBJ2-2; 8 nucleotides align to TRBD2. V lost 2 bases, J lost 6 bases, and 8 bases stayed unmatched. Germline V gives CDR1 SGHDN, CDR2 FVKESK. The CDR3 is 16 residues long. CDR3 region: CASSQLAGPGAGELFF. In DNA, the CDR3 is TGTGCCAGCAGCCAACTAGCGGGCCCTGGGGCCGGGGAGCTGTTTTTT.